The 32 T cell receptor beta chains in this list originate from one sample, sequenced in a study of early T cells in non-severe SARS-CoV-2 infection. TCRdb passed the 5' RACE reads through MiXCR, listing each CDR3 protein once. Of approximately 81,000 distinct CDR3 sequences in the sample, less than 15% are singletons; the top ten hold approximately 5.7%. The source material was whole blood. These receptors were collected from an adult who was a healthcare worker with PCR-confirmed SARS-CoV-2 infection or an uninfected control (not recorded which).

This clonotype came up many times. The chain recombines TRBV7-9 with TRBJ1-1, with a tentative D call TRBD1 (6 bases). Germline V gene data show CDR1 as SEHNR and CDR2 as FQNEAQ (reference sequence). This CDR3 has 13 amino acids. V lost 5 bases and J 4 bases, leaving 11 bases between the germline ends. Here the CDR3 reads CASSTGGGTEAFF. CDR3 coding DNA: TGTGCCAGCAGCACCGGAGGGGGCACTGAAGCTTTCTTT.

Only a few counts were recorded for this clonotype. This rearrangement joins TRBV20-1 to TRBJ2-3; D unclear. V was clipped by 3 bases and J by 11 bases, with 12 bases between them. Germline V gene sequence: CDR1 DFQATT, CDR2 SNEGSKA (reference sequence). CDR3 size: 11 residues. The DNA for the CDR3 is TGCAGTGCTAGCGGTGCCAGCGTGCAGTATTTT. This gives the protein CSASGASVQYF.

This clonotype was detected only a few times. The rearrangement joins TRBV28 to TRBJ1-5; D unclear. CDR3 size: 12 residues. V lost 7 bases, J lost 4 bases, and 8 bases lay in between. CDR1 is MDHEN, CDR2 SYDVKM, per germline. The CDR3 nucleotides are TGTGCCAGCATGCAGGCAAATCAGCCCCAGCATTTT. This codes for CASMQANQPQHF.

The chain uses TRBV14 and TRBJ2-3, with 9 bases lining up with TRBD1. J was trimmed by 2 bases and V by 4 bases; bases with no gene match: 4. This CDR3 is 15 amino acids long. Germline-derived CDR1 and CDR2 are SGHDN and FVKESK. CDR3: CASSRGQGYTDTQYF. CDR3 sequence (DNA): TGTGCCAGCAGCCGAGGACAGGGGTACACAGATACGCAGTATTTT.

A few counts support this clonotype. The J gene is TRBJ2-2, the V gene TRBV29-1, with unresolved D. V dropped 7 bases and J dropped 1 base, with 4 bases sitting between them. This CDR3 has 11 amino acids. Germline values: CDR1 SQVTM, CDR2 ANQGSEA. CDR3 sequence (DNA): TGCAGCGGGGTGAACACCGGGGAGCTGTTTTTT. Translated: CSGVNTGELFF.

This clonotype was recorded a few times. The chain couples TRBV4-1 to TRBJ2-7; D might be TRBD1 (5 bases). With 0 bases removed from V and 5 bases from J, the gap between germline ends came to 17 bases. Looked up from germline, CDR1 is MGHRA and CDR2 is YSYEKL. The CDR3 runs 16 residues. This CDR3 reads CASSQDPRGPRDEQYF. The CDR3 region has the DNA TGCGCCAGCAGCCAAGATCCTAGAGGACCCAGGGACGAGCAGTACTTC.

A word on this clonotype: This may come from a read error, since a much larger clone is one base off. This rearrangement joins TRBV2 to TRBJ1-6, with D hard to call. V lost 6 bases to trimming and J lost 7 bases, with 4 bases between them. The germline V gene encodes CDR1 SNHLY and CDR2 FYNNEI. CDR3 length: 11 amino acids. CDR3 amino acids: CASSWNSPLHF. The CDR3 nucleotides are TGTGCCAGCAGCTGGAATTCACCCCTCCACTTT.

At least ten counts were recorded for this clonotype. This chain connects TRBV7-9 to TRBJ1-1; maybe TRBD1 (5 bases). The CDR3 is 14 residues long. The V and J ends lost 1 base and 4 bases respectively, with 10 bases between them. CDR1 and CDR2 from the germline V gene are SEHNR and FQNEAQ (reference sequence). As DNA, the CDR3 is TGTGCCAGCAGCTTAGGACAGCCCACCACTGAAGCTTTCTTT. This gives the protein CASSLGQPTTEAFF.

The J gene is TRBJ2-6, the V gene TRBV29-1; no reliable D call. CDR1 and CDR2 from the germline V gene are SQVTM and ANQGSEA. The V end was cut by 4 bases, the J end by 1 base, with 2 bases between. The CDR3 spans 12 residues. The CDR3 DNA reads TGCAGCGTTGGATCTGGGGCCAACGTCCTGACTTTC. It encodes CSVGSGANVLTF.

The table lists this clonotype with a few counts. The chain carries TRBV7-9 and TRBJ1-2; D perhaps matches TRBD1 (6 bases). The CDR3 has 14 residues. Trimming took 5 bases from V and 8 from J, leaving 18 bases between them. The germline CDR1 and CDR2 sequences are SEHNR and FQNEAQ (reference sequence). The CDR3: CASSPRQAPYGYTF. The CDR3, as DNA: TGTGCCAGCAGCCCTCGACAGGCCCCATACGGCTACACCTTC. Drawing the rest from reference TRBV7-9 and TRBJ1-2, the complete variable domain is DTGVSQNPRHKITKRGQNVTFRCDPISEHNRLYWYRQTLGQGPEFLTYFQNEAQLEKSRLLSDRFSAERPKGSFSTLEIQRTEQGDSAMYLCASSPRQAPYGYTFGSGTRLTVV.

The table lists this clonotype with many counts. The DNA for the CDR3 is TGTGCCAGCAGCCCACTCGAACGAGCTAGGGATACGCAGTATTTT. Translated: CASSPLERARDTQYF. The chain couples TRBV3-1 to TRBJ2-3; D gene unclear. Germline CDR1 LGHDT, CDR2 YNNKEL (reference sequence). This CDR3 region has 15 residues. V shed 4 bases and J shed 6 bases, with 17 bases lying between them.

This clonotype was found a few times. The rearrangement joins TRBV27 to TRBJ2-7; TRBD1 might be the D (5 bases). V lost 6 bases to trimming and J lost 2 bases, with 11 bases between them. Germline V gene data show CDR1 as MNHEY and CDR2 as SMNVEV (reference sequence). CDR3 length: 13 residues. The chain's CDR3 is CASRVGQAYEQYF. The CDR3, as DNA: TGTGCCAGCAGAGTGGGGCAGGCCTACGAGCAGTACTTC.

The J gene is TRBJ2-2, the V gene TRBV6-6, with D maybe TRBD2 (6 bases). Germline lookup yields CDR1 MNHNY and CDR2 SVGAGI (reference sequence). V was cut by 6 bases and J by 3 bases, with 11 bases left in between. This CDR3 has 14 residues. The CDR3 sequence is CASRPGLDTGELFF. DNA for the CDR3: TGTGCCAGCAGGCCGGGACTCGACACCGGGGAGCTGTTTTTT.

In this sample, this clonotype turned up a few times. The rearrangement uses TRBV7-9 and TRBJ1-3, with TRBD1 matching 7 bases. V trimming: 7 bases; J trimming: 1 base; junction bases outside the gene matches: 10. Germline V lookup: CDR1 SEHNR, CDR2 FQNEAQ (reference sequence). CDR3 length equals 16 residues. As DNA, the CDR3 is TGTGCCAGCACCCTGACAGGGATAATGTCTGGAAACACCATATATTTT. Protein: CASTLTGIMSGNTIYF.

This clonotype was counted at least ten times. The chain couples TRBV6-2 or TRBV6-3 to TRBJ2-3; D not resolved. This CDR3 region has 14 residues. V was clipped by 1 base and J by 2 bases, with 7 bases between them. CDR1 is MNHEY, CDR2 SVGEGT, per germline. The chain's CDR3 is CASSYFASTDTQYF. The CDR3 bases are TGTGCCAGCAGTTACTTTGCCTCCACAGATACGCAGTATTTT.

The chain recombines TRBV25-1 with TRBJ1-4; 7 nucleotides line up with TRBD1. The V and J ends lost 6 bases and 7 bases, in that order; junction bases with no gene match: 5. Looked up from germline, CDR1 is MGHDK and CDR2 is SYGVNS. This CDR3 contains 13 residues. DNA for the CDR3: TGTGCCAGCAGCAGGGGGGGAGGTGAAAAACTGTTTTTT. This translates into CASSRGGGEKLFF. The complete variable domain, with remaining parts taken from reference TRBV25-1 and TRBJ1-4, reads EADIYQTPRYLVIGTGKKITLECSQTMGHDKMYWYQQDPGMELHLIHYSYGVNSTEKGDLSSESTVSRIRTEHFPLTLESARPSHTSQYLCASSRGGGEKLFFGSGTQLSVL.

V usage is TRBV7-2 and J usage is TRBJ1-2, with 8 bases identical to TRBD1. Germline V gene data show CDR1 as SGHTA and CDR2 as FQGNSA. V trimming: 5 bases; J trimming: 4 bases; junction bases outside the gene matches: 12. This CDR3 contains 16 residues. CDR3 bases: TGTGCCAGCAGCCCACAGGGGGGGGCCGGGAGCTATGGCTACACCTTC. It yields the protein CASSPQGGAGSYGYTF.

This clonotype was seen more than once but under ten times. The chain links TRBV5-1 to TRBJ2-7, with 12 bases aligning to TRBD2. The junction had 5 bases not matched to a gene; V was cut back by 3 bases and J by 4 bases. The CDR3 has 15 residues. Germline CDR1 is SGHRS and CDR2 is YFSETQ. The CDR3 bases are TGCGCCAGCAGCTATCAACTAGCGGGGGGTTACGAGCAGTACTTC. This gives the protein CASSYQLAGGYEQYF.

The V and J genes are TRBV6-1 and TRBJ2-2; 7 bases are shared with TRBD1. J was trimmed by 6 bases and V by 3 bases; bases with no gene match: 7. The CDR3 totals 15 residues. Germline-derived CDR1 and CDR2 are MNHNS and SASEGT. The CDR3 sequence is CASSDPGQLSGELFF. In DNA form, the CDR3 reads TGTGCCAGCAGTGATCCGGGACAGTTGTCCGGGGAGCTGTTTTTT.

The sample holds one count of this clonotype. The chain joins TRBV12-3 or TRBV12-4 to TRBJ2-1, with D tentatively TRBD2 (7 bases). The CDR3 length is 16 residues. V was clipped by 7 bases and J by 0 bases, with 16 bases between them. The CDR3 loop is CASTTRGDISYNEQFF. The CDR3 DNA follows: TGTGCCAGCACCACCCGGGGGGACATCTCCTACAATGAGCAGTTCTTC.

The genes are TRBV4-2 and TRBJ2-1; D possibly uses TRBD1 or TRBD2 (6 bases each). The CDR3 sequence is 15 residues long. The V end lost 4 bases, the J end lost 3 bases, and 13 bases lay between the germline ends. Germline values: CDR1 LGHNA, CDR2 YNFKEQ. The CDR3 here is CASSPEGGGYNEQFF. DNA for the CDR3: TGTGCCAGCAGCCCCGAGGGGGGCGGCTACAATGAGCAGTTCTTC.

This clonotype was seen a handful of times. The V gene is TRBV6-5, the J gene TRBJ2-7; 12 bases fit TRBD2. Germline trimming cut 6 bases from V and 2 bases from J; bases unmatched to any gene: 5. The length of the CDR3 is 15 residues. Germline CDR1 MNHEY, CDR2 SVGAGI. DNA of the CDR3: TGTGCCAGCAGCGTGACTAGCGGGGGCGCCTACGAGCAGTACTTC. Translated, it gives CASSVTSGGAYEQYF.

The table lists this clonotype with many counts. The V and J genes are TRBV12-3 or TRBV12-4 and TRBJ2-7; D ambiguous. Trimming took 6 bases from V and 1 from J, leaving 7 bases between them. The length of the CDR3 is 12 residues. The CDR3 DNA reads TGTGCCAGCAGCCACCCTTCCTACGAGCAGTACTTC. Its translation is CASSHPSYEQYF.

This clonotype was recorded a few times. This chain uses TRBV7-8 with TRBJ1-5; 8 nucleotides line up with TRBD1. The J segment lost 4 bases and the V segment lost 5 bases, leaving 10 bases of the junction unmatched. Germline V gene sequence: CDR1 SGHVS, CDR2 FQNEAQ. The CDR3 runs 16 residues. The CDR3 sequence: CASSRRGQAINQPQHF. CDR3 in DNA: TGTGCCAGCAGCCGGAGGGGACAGGCGATTAATCAGCCCCAGCATTTT.

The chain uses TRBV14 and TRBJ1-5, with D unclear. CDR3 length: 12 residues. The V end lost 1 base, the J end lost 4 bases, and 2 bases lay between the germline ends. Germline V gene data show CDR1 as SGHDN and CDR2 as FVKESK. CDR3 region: CASSQANQPQHF. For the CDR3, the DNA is TGTGCCAGCAGCCAAGCGAATCAGCCCCAGCATTTT.

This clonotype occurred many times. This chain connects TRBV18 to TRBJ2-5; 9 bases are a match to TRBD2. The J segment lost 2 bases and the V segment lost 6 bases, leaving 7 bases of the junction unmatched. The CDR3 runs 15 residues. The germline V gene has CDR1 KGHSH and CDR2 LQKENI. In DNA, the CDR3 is TGTGCCAGCTCGGCCACCCTAGCGGGGCAAGAGACCCAGTACTTC. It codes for CASSATLAGQETQYF.

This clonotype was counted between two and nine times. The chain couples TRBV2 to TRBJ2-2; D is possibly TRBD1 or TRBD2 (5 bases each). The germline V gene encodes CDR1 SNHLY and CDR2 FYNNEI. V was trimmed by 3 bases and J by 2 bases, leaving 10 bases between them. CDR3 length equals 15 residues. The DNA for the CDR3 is TGTGCCAGCAGTGAGGGGACGGCCAACACCGGGGAGCTGTTTTTT. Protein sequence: CASSEGTANTGELFF.

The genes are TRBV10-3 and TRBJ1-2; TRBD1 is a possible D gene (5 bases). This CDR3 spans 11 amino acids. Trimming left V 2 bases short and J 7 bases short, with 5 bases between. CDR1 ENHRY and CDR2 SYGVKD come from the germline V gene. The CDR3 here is CAISEGAGYTF. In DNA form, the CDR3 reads TGTGCCATCAGTGAGGGGGCTGGCTACACCTTC.

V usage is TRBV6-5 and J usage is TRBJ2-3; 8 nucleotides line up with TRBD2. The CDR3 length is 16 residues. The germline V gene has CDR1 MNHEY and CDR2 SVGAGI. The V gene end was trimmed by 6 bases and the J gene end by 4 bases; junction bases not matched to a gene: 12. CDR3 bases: TGTGCCAGCAGCCCTATGATAGCGGGGATAGCAGATACGCAGTATTTT. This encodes CASSPMIAGIADTQYF.

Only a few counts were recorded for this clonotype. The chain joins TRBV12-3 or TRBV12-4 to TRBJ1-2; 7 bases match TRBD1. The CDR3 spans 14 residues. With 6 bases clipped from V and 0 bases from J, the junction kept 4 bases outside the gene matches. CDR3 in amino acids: CASSAGQSNYGYTF. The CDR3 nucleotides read TGTGCCAGCAGCGCGGGACAGTCTAACTATGGCTACACCTTC.

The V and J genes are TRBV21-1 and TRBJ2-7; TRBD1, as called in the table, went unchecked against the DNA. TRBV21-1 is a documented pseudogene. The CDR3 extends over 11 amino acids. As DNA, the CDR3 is TGTGCCAACTGGGACCAACTCGAGCAGTACTTC. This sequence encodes CANWDQLEQYF.

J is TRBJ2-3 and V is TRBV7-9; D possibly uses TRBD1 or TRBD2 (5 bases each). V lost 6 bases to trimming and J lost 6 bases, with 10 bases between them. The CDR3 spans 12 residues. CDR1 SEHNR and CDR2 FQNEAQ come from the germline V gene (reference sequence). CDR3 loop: CASRAGADTQYF. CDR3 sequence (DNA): TGTGCCAGCAGGGCCGGGGCCGATACGCAGTATTTT.